These 20 T cell receptor beta chains were sequenced from one sample in a study of shared clonotypes between healthy human individuals. TCRdb's copy holds only in-frame clones and misses some; the assay was immunoSEQ multiplex PCR. The table lists approximately 1,500,000 clones, 95% to 99% of them singletons. Sequenced input: naive CD4+ T cells sorted from blood. Subset noted: CD45RA+ positively selected. The receptors stem from a man under 40 in good health.

This clone was detected only once. The rearrangement uses TRBV19 and TRBJ2-1, with no clear D. V dropped 6 bases and J dropped 2 bases, with 8 bases sitting between them. The CDR3 loop spans 13 amino acids. CDR1 LNHDA and CDR2 SQIVND come from the germline V gene (reference sequence). The CDR3 sequence: CASRESAYNEQFF. The CDR3 DNA sequence: TGTGCCAGTAGGGAGAGCGCCTACAATGAGCAGTTCTTC.

CDR3 coding DNA: TGTGCCAGCAGCTTGCCCCAACCGGGACTAGCGGGAGGTCGGGAGCAGTTCTTC. This encodes CASSLPQPGLAGGREQFF. The J gene is TRBJ2-1, the V gene TRBV5-4; TRBD2 agrees at 15 bases. J lost 10 bases, V lost 1 base, and 12 bases had no gene match. The germline gives CDR1 SGHNT, CDR2 YYREEE (reference sequence). The CDR3 is 18 amino acids.

The rearrangement links TRBV7-2 to TRBJ2-1, with D perhaps TRBD2 (5 bases). The length of the CDR3 is 16 residues. V was pared by 1 base and J by 4 bases, with 14 bases between. Germline V CDR1 and CDR2: SGHTA, FQGNSA. The CDR3 loop reads CASSLEGGLGYNEQFF. The CDR3 nucleotides are TGTGCCAGCAGCTTAGAAGGTGGACTGGGTTACAATGAGCAGTTCTTC.

V is TRBV5-4 and J is TRBJ2-6, with no clear D. The CDR3 is 16 residues long. Trimming took off 4 bases at V and 2 bases at J, with 13 bases between the two ends. Germline assignment: CDR1 SGHNT and CDR2 YYREEE (reference sequence). The CDR3 DNA follows: TGTGCCAGCAGCCCAGGCGGACCCACTGGGGCCAACGTCCTGACTTTC. It encodes CASSPGGPTGANVLTF.

The genes are TRBV2 and TRBJ1-2, with D possibly matching TRBD1 (5 bases). The germline V gene has CDR1 SNHLY and CDR2 FYNNEI. This CDR3 region has 13 residues. The V and J ends lost 8 bases and 4 bases respectively, with 14 bases between them. The CDR3 is CASGGIGGYGYTF. Here the CDR3 DNA reads TGTGCCAGCGGGGGAATCGGGGGCTATGGCTACACCTTC. Full variable domain (missing parts from reference TRBV2 and TRBJ1-2): EPEVTQTPSHQVTQMGQEVILRCVPISNHLYFYWYRQILGQKVEFLVSFYNNEISEKSEIFDDQFSVERPDGSNFTLKIRSTKLEDSAMYFCASGGIGGYGYTFGSGTRLTVV.

This chain uses TRBV11-2 with TRBJ2-2; no clear D. The germline V and J ends were trimmed by 3 bases and 6 bases, with 20 bases remaining between them. The CDR3 is 17 residues long. Per the germline V gene, CDR1 is SGHAT and CDR2 is FQNNGV. The CDR3 DNA follows: TGTGCCAGCAGCTTGCTGTCTGGTAACGCGGTTGCCGGGGAGCTGTTTTTT. Translated, it gives CASSLLSGNAVAGELFF.

V is TRBV19 and J is TRBJ2-1; a weak D match, TRBD2 (5 bases). The CDR3 totals 13 residues. Germline V gene sequence: CDR1 LNHDA, CDR2 SQIVND (reference sequence). V gave up 3 bases and J gave up 6 bases, with 9 bases separating them. In nucleotides, the CDR3 is TGTGCCAGTAGTATCCCCAGCGGCAATGAGCAGTTCTTC. It is translated as CASSIPSGNEQFF.

The J gene is TRBJ1-4, the V gene TRBV9, with 9 bases matching TRBD1. The length of the CDR3 is 15 residues. Germline lookup yields CDR1 SGDLS and CDR2 YYNGEE. J lost 7 bases, V lost 0 bases, and 4 bases had no gene match. The CDR3: CASSVALGQGEKLFF. The CDR3 DNA reads as TGTGCCAGCAGCGTAGCTTTGGGACAGGGTGAAAAACTGTTTTTT.

The chain recombines TRBV2 with TRBJ1-4; D not resolved. CDR3 length: 13 amino acids. CDR1 SNHLY and CDR2 FYNNEI come from the germline V gene. With 8 bases removed from V and 7 bases from J, the gap between germline ends came to 14 bases. In DNA, the CDR3 is TGTGCCAGCTACCTCGAGGTTGCTGAAAAACTGTTTTTT. Residues: CASYLEVAEKLFF.

The chain combines TRBV7-7 with TRBJ2-3; D not certain. The V and J ends lost 6 bases and 5 bases respectively, with 12 bases between them. The germline gives CDR1 SSHAT, CDR2 FNYEAQ (reference sequence). The CDR3 consists of 13 residues. The CDR3 region is CASSPATGDTQYF. For the CDR3, the DNA is TGTGCCAGCAGTCCCGCAACGGGAGATACGCAGTATTTT.

This clone has just a few counts. The V gene is TRBV28, the J gene TRBJ2-7, with 7 bases lining up with TRBD1. CDR1 MDHEN and CDR2 SYDVKM come from the germline V gene. The CDR3 totals 11 residues. The V segment lost 7 bases and the J segment 5 bases; nucleotides outside the gene matches: 2. The CDR3 nucleotides are TGTGCCAGCACAGGGGGTAACGAGCAGTACTTC. Translated, it gives CASTGGNEQYF.

The V call is TRBV19, the J call TRBJ1-4; unclear D gene. Trimming shortened V by 5 bases and J by 0 bases, and 10 bases separated the two germline ends. Germline lookup yields CDR1 LNHDA and CDR2 SQIVND (reference sequence). The CDR3 contains 15 residues. For the CDR3, the DNA is TGTGCCAGTAGTCCCAGAGGAACAACTAATGAAAAACTGTTTTTT. Residues: CASSPRGTTNEKLFF.

This chain joins TRBV18 and TRBJ2-1, with D perhaps matching TRBD2 (6 bases). V was pared by 3 bases and J by 7 bases, with 19 bases between. The CDR3 loop spans 16 amino acids. Germline V gene sequence: CDR1 KGHSH, CDR2 LQKENI. CDR3 coding DNA: TGTGCCAGCTCACCTCCGGGAGCTCCCCAACGGAATGAGCAGTTCTTC. It codes for CASSPPGAPQRNEQFF.

The gene calls are TRBV10-2 and TRBJ2-2, with TRBD1 matching 7 bases. Germline loops: CDR1 WSHSY, CDR2 SAAADI. This CDR3 has 14 amino acids. J lost 1 base, V lost 8 bases, and 4 bases had no gene match. CDR3 loop: CASLRDRNTGELFF. The CDR3 bases are TGCGCCAGCCTTCGGGACAGGAACACCGGGGAGCTGTTTTTT.

V is TRBV9 and J is TRBJ2-1; TRBD2 might be the D (6 bases). This CDR3 is 16 amino acids long. Trimming stripped 2 bases from V and 0 bases from J, with 12 bases between. The germline CDR1 and CDR2 sequences are SGDLS and YYNGEE. In DNA, the CDR3 is TGTGCCAGCAGCGTGTCTAGCGAGAGCTCCTACAATGAGCAGTTCTTC. Translation: CASSVSSESSYNEQFF.

V usage is TRBV19 and J usage is TRBJ1-5, with 7 nucleotides matching TRBD1. CDR1 is LNHDA and CDR2 is SQIVND in the germline V gene (reference sequence). This CDR3 comprises 16 residues. The V segment lost 7 bases and the J segment 5 bases; nucleotides outside the gene matches: 14. The CDR3 DNA follows: TGTGCCAGTATCGACGGTGGAGGGGGCTTAGATCAGCCCCAGCATTTT. Residues: CASIDGGGGLDQPQHF. Together with reference TRBV19 and TRBJ1-5, the CDR3 gives the full variable domain: DGGITQSPKYLFRKEGQNVTLSCEQNLNHDAMYWYRQDPGQGLRLIYYSQIVNDFQKGDIAEGYSVSREKKESFPLTVTSAQKNPTAFYLCASIDGGGGLDQPQHFGDGTRLSIL.

This rearrangement joins TRBV28 to TRBJ2-7; unclear D gene. The germline gives CDR1 MDHEN, CDR2 SYDVKM. The CDR3 extends over 14 amino acids. V was pared by 5 bases and J by 6 bases, with 17 bases between. CDR3 in DNA: TGTGCCAGCAGTCCCCTTGGGTTAGTCGGCGAGCAGTACTTC. Translation: CASSPLGLVGEQYF.

This chain connects TRBV9 to TRBJ2-1; unclear D gene. CDR3 length: 14 amino acids. V lost 0 bases, J lost 6 bases, and 10 bases lay in between. Germline V CDR1 and CDR2: SGDLS, YYNGEE. CDR3 nucleotide sequence: TGTGCCAGCAGCGTAGAAGGCTACTCCAATGAGCAGTTCTTC. Translation gives CASSVEGYSNEQFF.

This rearrangement joins TRBV28 to TRBJ1-2, with D hard to call. The CDR3 is made up of 16 amino acids. The V gene's germline CDR1 is MDHEN and CDR2 SYDVKM. V was clipped by 7 bases and J by 4 bases, with 22 bases between them. The CDR3 DNA reads TGTGCCAGCAACCCTGACGGGGAGCCCTTCTCCTATGGCTACACCTTC. It is translated as CASNPDGEPFSYGYTF.

J is TRBJ2-7 and V is TRBV5-4, with D possibly matching TRBD2 (5 bases). Germline CDR1 SGHNT, CDR2 YYREEE (reference sequence). Trimming took off 4 bases at V and 7 bases at J, with 15 bases between the two ends. The CDR3 sequence is 13 residues long. This CDR3 is CASSGGLYGEQYF. The CDR3 DNA reads TGTGCCAGCAGCGGAGGACTCTACGGGGAGCAGTACTTC. Together with reference TRBV5-4 and TRBJ2-7, the CDR3 gives the full variable domain: ETGVTQSPTHLIKTRGQQVTLRCSSQSGHNTVSWYQQALGQGPQFIFQYYREEENGRGNFPPRFSGLQFPNYSSELNVNALELDDSALYLCASSGGLYGEQYFGPGTRLTVT.